This T cell receptor beta chain was sequenced for a study of T cells in narcolepsy. The wider study: Enrolled donors included narcolepsy type 1 or type 2 patients and healthy controls.

Findings of the study overall: Autoreactive HCRT-specific and TRIB2-specific clonotypes were marked in same-patient CSF-versus-blood CD4+ comparisons. Blood of same and different patients, but not healthy controls, reportedly held recurring autoreactive clonotypes. Some memory CD4+ repertoires had no autoreactive clone sequences.

The table lists this clone with a few counts. No antigen is known for it. The table came from immunoSEQ multiplex PCR; TCRdb's copy has only in-frame clones and leaves some out. The sample shows about 35,000 clones, around 80% of them seen only once. Looked up from germline, CDR1 is SGHTS and CDR2 is YDEGEE. This CDR3 has 16 amino acids. V lost 0 bases to trimming and J lost 7 bases; unmatched junction nucleotides: 7. The specimen sequenced was memory (CD45RA-) CD4+ T cells from blood. This TCR derives from a human donor in good health. The chain joins TRBV5-8 to TRBJ2-2; 9 bases are a match to TRBD1. The CDR3 protein is CASSLASGQGYGELFF. The CDR3 bases are TGTGCCAGCAGCTTGGCATCGGGACAGGGTTACGGGGAGCTGTTTTTT. Full variable domain (remainder filled in from reference TRBV5-8 and TRBJ2-2): EAGVTQSPTHLIKTRGQQATLRCSPISGHTSVYWYQQALGLGLQFLLWYDEGEERNRGNFPPRFSGRQFPNYSSELNVNALELEDSALYLCASSLASGQGYGELFFGEGSRLTVL.